The next 5 T cell receptor beta chains were all read from a single sample in a study of cytomegalovirus exposure and HLA in healthy donors. PCR involved 60 Vbeta and 13 Jbeta primers. Some clones are missing from TCRdb's copy, which holds only in-frame ones; the method was immunoSEQ multiplex PCR. Of more than 200,000 clones in the sample, around three quarters were seen once. Source material: PBMCs. Source of these receptors: a man aged 35-49 years in good health and CMV-seronegative.

The gene calls are TRBV18 and TRBJ2-2; the D is unclear. The CDR3 sequence is 13 residues long. Deletions cut 3 bases from V and 6 bases from J, with 8 bases between. Germline assignment: CDR1 KGHSH and CDR2 LQKENI. This CDR3 reads CASSPSRSGELFF. CDR3 sequence (DNA): TGTGCCAGCTCACCTTCGAGGTCCGGGGAGCTGTTTTTT.

The genes are TRBV7-2 and TRBJ2-7, with TRBD2 identical over 12 bases. Germline-derived CDR1 and CDR2 are SGHTA and FQGNSA. J lost 5 bases, V lost 5 bases, and 7 bases had no gene match. This CDR3 has 15 residues. The CDR3 DNA is TGTGCCAGCAGCCTGAGGACTAGCGGGGTCGACGAGCAGTACTTC. Protein: CASSLRTSGVDEQYF.

The chain employs TRBV15 and TRBJ2-7; 8 positions agree with TRBD2. Germline trimming cut 0 bases from V and 2 bases from J; bases unmatched to any gene: 9. The CDR3 consists of 17 residues. Per germline, CDR1 LNHNV and CDR2 YYDKDF (reference sequence). The CDR3 bases are TGTGCCACCAGCAGAGATGGGAGCGGGAGCCCTCCCTACGAGCAGTACTTC. It specifies CATSRDGSGSPPYEQYF.

The chain carries TRBV6-1 and TRBJ1-5; D gene ambiguous. Trimming removed 3 bases at V and 5 bases at J, with 11 bases between. The germline V gene has CDR1 MNHNS and CDR2 SASEGT. The CDR3 is made up of 14 amino acids. CDR3 loop: CASSDSVVYQPQHF. The CDR3, as DNA: TGTGCCAGCAGTGATTCAGTGGTTTATCAGCCCCAGCATTTT.

Concerning this clone itself: A junction boundary mismatches the germline segment, possibly from a read error. The V call is TRBV7-9, the J call TRBJ2-7, with TRBD2 matching 12 bases. This CDR3 is 15 amino acids long. Looked up from germline, CDR1 is SEHNR and CDR2 is FQNEAQ (reference sequence). CDR3 residues: CASSLAGLAGYEQYF. The CDR3 DNA is TGTGCCAGCAGCTTAGCTGGACTAGCGGGATACGAGCAATACTTC.